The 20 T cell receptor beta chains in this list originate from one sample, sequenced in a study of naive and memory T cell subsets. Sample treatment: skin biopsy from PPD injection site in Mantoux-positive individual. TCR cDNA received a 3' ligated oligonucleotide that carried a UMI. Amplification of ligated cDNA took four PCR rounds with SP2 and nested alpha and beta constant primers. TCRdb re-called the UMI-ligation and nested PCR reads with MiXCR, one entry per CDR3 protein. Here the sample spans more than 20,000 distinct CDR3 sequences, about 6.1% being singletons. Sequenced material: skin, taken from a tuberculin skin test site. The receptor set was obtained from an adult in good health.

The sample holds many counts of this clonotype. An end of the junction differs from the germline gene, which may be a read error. CDR3 in DNA: TGTGCCAGAAGTGAATCGGGGTACCGGGACAGGGACACTGAAGCTTTCTTT. Translation: CARSESGYRDRDTEAFF. J is TRBJ1-1 and V is TRBV2, with TRBD1 identical over 9 bases. The CDR3 is 17 residues long. CDR1 is SNHLY, CDR2 FYNNEI, per germline.

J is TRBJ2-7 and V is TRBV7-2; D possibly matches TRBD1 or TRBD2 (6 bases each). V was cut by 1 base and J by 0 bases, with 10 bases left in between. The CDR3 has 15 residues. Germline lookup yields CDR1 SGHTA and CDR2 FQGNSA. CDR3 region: CASSLEGGHSYEQYF. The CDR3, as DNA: TGTGCCAGCAGCTTAGAGGGGGGACACTCCTACGAGCAGTACTTC.

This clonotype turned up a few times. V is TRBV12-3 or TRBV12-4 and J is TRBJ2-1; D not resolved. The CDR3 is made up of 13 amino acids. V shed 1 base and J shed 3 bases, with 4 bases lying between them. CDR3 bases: TGTGCCAGCAGTTTAGGTCTCTACAATGAGCAGTTCTTC. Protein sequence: CASSLGLYNEQFF.

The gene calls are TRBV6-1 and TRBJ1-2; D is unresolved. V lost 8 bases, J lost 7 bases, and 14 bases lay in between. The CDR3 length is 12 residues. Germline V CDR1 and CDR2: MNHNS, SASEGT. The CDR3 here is CASPTGWVGYTF. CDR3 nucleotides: TGTGCCAGCCCGACTGGGTGGGTTGGCTACACCTTC.

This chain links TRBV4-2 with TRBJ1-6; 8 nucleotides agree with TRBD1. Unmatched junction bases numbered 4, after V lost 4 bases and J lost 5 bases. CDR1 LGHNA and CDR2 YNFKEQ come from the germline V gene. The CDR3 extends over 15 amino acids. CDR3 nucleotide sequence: TGTGCCAGCAGCCTCGGACAGGGAGATAATTCACCCCTCCACTTT. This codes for CASSLGQGDNSPLHF.

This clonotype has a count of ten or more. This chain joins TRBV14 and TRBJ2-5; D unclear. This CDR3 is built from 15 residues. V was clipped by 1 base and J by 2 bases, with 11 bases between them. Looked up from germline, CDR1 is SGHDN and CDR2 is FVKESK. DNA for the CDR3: TGTGCCAGCAGCCAAGTATTCGGAGAACAAGAGACCCAGTACTTC. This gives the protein CASSQVFGEQETQYF.

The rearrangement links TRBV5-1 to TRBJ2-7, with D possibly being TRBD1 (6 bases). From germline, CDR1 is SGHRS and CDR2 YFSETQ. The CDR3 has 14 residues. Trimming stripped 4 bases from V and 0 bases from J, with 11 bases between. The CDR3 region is CASSIDRSSYEQYF. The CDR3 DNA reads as TGCGCCAGCAGCATAGACAGGTCCTCCTACGAGCAGTACTTC.

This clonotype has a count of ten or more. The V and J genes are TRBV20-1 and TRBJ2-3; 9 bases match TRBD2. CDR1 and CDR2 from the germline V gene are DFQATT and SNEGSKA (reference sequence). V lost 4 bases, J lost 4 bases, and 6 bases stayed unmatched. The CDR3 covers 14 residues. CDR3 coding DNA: TGCAGTGCTACAGGGACTAGCTCGGCAGATACGCAGTATTTT. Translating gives CSATGTSSADTQYF.

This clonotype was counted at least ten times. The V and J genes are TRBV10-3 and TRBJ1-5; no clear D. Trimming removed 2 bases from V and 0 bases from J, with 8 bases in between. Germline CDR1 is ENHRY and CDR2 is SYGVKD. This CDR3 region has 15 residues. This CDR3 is CAISEGRNSNQPQHF. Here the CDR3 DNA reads TGTGCCATCAGTGAGGGAAGAAATAGCAATCAGCCCCAGCATTTT.

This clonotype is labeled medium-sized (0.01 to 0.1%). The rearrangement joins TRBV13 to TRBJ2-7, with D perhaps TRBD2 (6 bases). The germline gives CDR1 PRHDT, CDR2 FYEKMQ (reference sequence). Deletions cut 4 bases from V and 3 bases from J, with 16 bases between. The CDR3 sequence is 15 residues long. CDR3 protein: CASSSGTGERYEQYF. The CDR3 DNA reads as TGTGCCAGCAGCTCCGGGACGGGGGAGCGCTACGAGCAGTACTTC. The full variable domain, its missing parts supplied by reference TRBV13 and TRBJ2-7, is AAGVIQSPRHLIKEKRETATLKCYPIPRHDTVYWYQQGPGQDPQFLISFYEKMQSDKGSIPDRFSAQQFSDYHSELNMSSLELGDSALYFCASSSGTGERYEQYFGPGTRLTVT.

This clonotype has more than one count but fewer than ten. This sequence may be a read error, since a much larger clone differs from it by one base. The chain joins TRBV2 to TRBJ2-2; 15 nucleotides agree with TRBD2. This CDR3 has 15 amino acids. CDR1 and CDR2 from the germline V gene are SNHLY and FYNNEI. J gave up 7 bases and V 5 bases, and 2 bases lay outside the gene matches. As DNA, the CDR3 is TGTGCCAGCAGTTTGGGACTAGCGGGAGGCGGGGAGCTGTTTTTT. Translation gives CASSLGLAGGGELFF.

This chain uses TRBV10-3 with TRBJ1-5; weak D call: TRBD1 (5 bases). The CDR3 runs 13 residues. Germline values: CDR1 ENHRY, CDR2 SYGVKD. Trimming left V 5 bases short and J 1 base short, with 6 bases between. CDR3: CAISRQSNQPQHF. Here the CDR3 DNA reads TGTGCCATCAGTAGACAGAGCAATCAGCCCCAGCATTTT.

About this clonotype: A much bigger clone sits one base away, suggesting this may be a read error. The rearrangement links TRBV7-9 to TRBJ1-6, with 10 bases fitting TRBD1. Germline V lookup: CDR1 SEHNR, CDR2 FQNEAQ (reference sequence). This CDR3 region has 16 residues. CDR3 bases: TGTGCCAGCAGCATGGGACAGGGGTTCTATAATTCACCCCTCAACTTT. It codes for CASSMGQGFYNSPLNF.

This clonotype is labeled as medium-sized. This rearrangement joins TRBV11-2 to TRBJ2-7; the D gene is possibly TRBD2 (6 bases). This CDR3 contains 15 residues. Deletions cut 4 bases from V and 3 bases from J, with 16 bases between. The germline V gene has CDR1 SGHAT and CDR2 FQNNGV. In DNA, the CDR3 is TGTGCCAGCAGCTCTGGGGGGACTGGGTACTACGAGCAGTACTTC. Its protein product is CASSSGGTGYYEQYF.

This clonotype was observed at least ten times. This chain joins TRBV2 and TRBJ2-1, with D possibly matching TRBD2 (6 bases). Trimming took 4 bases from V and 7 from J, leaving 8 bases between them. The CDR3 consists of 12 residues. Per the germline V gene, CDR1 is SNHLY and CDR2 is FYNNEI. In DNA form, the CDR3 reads TGTGCCAGCAGTGCTGGGAGGAATGAGCAGTTCTTC. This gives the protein CASSAGRNEQFF.

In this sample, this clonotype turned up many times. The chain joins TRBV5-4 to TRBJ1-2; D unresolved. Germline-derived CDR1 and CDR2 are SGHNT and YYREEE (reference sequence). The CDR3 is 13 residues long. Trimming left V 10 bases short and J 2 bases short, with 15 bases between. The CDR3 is CAGLEQDNYGYTF. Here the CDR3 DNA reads TGTGCCGGACTGGAGCAGGACAACTATGGCTACACCTTC.

This CDR3 reads CSARQGNPEAFF. The CDR3 nucleotides read TGCAGTGCTAGGCAAGGAAATCCTGAAGCTTTCTTT. This chain joins TRBV20-1 and TRBJ1-1; the D is unclear. Germline V gene lookup returns CDR1 DFQATT and CDR2 SNEGSKA (reference sequence). This CDR3 is built from 12 residues. Trimming took off 3 bases at V and 6 bases at J, with 11 bases between the two ends.

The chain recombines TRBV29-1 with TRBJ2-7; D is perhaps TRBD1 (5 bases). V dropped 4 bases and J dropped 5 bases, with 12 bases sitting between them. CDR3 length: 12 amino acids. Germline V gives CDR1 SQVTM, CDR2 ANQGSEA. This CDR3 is CSVVSQDDEQYF. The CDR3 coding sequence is TGCAGCGTTGTCTCACAGGACGACGAGCAGTACTTC.

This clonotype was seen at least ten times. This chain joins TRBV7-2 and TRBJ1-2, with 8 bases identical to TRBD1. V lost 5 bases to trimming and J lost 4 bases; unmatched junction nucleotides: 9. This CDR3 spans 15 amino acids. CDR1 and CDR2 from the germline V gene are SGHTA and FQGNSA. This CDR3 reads CASSPGGAEIYGYTF. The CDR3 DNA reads TGTGCCAGCAGCCCAGGGGGCGCAGAGATCTATGGCTACACCTTC. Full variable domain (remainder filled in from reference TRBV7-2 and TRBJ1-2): GAGVSQSPSNKVTEKGKDVELRCDPISGHTALYWYRQSLGQGLEFLIYFQGNSAPDKSGLPSDRFSAERTGGSVSTLTIQRTQQEDSAVYLCASSPGGAEIYGYTFGSGTRLTVV.

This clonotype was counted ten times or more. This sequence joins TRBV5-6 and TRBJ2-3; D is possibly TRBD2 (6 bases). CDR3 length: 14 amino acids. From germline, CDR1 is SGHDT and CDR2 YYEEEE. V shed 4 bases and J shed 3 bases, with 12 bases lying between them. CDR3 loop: CASSPRDFTDTQYF. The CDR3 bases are TGTGCCAGCAGCCCCCGGGACTTTACAGATACGCAGTATTTT.